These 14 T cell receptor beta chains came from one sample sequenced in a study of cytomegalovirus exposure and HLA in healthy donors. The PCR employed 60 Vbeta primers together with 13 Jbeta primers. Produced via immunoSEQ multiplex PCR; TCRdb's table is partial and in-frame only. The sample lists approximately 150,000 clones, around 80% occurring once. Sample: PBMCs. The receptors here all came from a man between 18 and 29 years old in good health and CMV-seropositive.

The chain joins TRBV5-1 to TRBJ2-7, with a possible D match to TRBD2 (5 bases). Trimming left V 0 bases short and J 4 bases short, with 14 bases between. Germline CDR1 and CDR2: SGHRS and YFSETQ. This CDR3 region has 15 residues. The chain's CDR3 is CASSLAAGTSYEQYF. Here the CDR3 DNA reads TGCGCCAGCAGCTTGGCCGCGGGCACCTCATACGAGCAGTACTTC.

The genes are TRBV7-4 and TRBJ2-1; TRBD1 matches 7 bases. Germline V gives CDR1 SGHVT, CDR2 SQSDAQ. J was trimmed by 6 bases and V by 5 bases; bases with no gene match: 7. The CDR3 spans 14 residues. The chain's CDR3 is CASSANRGFNEQFF. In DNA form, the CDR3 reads TGTGCCAGCAGCGCCAACAGGGGTTTCAATGAGCAGTTCTTC.

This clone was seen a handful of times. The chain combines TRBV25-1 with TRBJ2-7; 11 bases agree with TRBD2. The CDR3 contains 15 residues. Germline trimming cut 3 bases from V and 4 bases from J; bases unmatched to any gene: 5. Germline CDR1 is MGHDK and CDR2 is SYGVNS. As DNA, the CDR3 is TGTGCCAGCAGTGACACTACTAGCGGGAGATACGAGCAGTACTTC. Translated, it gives CASSDTTSGRYEQYF.

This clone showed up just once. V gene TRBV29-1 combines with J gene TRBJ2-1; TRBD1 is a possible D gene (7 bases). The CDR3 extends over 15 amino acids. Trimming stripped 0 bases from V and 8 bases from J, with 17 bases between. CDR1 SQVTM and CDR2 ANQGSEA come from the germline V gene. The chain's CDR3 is CSVEDAQGRIDEQFF. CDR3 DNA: TGCAGCGTTGAAGACGCACAGGGGAGGATCGATGAGCAGTTCTTC.

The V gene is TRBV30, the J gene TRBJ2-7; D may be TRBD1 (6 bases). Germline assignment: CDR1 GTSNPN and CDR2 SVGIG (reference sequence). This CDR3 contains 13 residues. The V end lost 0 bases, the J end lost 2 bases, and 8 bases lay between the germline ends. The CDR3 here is CAWSVQGTYEQYF. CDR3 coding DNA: TGTGCCTGGAGTGTACAGGGAACCTACGAGCAGTACTTC.

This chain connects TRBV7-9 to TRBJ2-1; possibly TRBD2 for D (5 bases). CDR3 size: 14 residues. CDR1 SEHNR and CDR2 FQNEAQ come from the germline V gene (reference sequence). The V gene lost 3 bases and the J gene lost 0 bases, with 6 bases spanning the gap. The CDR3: CASSFGSSYNEQFF. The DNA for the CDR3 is TGTGCCAGCAGCTTTGGGAGCTCCTACAATGAGCAGTTCTTC. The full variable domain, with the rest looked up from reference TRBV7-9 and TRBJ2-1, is DTGVSQNPRHKITKRGQNVTFRCDPISEHNRLYWYRQTLGQGPEFLTYFQNEAQLEKSRLLSDRFSAERPKGSFSTLEIQRTEQGDSAMYLCASSFGSSYNEQFFGPGTRLTVL.

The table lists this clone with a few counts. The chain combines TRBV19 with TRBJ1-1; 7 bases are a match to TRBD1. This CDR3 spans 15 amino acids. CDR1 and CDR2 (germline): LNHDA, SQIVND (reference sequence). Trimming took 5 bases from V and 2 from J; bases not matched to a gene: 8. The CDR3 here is CASSPPGTVNTEAFF. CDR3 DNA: TGTGCCAGTAGTCCCCCCGGGACAGTTAACACTGAAGCTTTCTTT. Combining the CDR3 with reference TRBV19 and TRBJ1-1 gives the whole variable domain DGGITQSPKYLFRKEGQNVTLSCEQNLNHDAMYWYRQDPGQGLRLIYYSQIVNDFQKGDIAEGYSVSREKKESFPLTVTSAQKNPTAFYLCASSPPGTVNTEAFFGQGTRLTVV.

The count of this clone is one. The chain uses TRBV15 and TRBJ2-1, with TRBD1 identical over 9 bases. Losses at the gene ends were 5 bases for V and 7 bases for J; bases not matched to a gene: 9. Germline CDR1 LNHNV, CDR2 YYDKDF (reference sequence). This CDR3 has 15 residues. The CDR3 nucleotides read TGTGCCACCAGCGGCCCCGGGACAGGGTTGAATGAGCAGTTCTTC. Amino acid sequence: CATSGPGTGLNEQFF. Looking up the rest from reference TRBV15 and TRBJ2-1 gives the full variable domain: DAMVIQNPRYQVTQFGKPVTLSCSQTLNHNVMYWYQQKSSQAPKLLFHYYDKDFNNEADTPDNFQSRRPNTSFCFLDIRSPGLGDTAMYLCATSGPGTGLNEQFFGPGTRLTVL.

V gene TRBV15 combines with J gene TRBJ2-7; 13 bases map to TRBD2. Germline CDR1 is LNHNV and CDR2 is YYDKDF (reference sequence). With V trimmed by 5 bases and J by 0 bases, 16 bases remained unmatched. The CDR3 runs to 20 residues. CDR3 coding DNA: TGTGCCACCAGCGGAACCGGGACTAGCGGGGCAGGAATTCGCTCCTACGAGCAGTACTTC. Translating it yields CATSGTGTSGAGIRSYEQYF.

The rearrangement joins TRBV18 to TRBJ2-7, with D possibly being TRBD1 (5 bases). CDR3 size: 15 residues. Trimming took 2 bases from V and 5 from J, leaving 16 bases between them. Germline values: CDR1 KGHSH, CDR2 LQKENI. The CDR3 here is CASSPSVNRFHEQYF. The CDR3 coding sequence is TGTGCCAGCTCACCATCCGTAAACAGGTTCCACGAGCAGTACTTC.

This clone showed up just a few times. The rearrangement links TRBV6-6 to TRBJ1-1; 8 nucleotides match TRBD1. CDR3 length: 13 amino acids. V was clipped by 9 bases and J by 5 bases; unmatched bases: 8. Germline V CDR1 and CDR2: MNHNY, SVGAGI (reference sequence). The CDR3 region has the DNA TGTGCCAGATTCGACAGGGGAAATACTGAAGCTTTCTTT. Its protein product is CARFDRGNTEAFF.

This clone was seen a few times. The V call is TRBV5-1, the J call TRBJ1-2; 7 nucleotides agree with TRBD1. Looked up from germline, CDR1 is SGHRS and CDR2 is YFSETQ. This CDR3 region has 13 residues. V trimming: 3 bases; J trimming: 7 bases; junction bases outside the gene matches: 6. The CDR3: CASSSTGESGYTF. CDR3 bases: TGCGCCAGCAGCTCCACAGGGGAGAGTGGCTACACCTTC.

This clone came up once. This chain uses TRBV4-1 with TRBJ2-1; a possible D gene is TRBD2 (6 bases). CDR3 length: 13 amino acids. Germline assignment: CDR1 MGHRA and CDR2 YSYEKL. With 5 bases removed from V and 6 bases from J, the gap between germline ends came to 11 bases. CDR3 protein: CASSTRDSNEQFF. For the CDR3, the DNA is TGCGCCAGCAGCACCCGGGACTCCAATGAGCAGTTCTTC.

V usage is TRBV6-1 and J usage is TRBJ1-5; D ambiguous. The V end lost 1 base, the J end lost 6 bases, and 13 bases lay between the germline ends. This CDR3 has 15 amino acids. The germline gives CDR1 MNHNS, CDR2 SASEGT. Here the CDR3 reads CASSEDWGSGQPQHF. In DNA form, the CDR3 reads TGTGCCAGCAGTGAAGATTGGGGAAGCGGTCAGCCCCAGCATTTT.